A single sample gave rise to the 24 T cell receptor beta chains below, sequenced in a study of T cells in Graves' hyperthyroidism and ophthalmopathy. It was RNA transcripts that yielded the amplified TCR beta CDR3 regions. The HTBI primer set served for first-round RT-PCR of the TCR CDR3. TCRdb processed the multiplex PCR reads anew with MiXCR; each CDR3 protein has one entry. The table records approximately 640,000 distinct CDR3 sequences, nearly 45% of them present only once. Sequences were obtained from peripheral blood or thyroid tissue (not recorded which). The receptors come from an adult man with Graves' disease, either hyperthyroidism or ophthalmopathy (not recorded which).

The CDR3 sequence is CASGDRVSGYTF. CDR3 DNA: TGTGCCAGCGGAGACAGGGTTTCTGGCTACACCTTC. The chain has TRBV6-1 and TRBJ1-2; 7 nucleotides agree with TRBD1. Germline CDR1 is MNHNS and CDR2 is SASEGT. The length of the CDR3 is 12 residues. The trim removed 8 bases at V and 7 bases at J, leaving 7 bases unmatched.

The CDR3 DNA is TGCAGTGCTAGAGGGACGAGCGGGAGTATGTACGAGCAGTACTTC. It encodes CSARGTSGSMYEQYF. The chain uses TRBV20-1 and TRBJ2-7; 8 bases align to TRBD2. V shed 1 base and J 4 bases; nucleotides not matched to a gene: 9. The CDR3 has 15 amino acids. Germline CDR1 and CDR2: DFQATT and SNEGSKA (reference sequence).

Notes on this clonotype: Because the CDR3 is missing its conserved closing phenylalanine or tryptophan, this is likely a read error. The chain is built from TRBV2 and TRBJ1-2, with D hard to call. Germline V lookup: CDR1 SNHLY, CDR2 FYNNEI. Trimming removed 6 bases at V and 4 bases at J, with 12 bases between. The CDR3 spans 13 residues. CDR3 in DNA: TGTGCCAGCAGCCCAGACTTATTCTATGGCTACACCCTC. Amino acids: CASSPDLFYGYTL.

The chain has TRBV25-1 and TRBJ1-3; weak D call: TRBD1 (5 bases). Germline V gene sequence: CDR1 MGHDK, CDR2 SYGVNS. The ends were cut back, 2 bases at V and 8 bases at J, with 22 bases in the middle. The CDR3 contains 17 residues. CDR3 in amino acids: CASSEHHGRGDGYTIYF. CDR3 coding DNA: TGTGCCAGCAGTGAACATCACGGGAGGGGTGATGGCTACACCATATATTTT.

This clonotype has a handful of counts. The chain is built from TRBV29-1 and TRBJ1-4; the D is unclear. This CDR3 region has 16 residues. With 0 bases removed from V and 5 bases from J, the gap between germline ends came to 16 bases. Germline CDR1 reads SQVTM; CDR2 reads ANQGSEA. The CDR3 coding sequence is TGCAGCGTTGAAGAGGGAGGGAACCTCCCAAATGAAAAACTGTTTTTT. Translation gives CSVEEGGNLPNEKLFF.

This chain joins TRBV10-3 and TRBJ2-5, with 10 bases aligning to TRBD2. The length of the CDR3 is 15 residues. Germline values: CDR1 ENHRY, CDR2 SYGVKD. After removal of 6 bases from V and 5 bases from J, the junction contained 9 bases not matched to a gene. The CDR3 DNA reads as TGTGCCATCAGGGAAGAGGGACTAGCGAGGGAGACCCAGTACTTC. This codes for CAIREEGLARETQYF.

This clonotype was found a few times. This chain uses TRBV19 with TRBJ2-7, with 9 positions matching TRBD1. This CDR3 has 15 amino acids. The germline CDR1 and CDR2 sequences are LNHDA and SQIVND (reference sequence). The V segment lost 6 bases and the J segment 2 bases; nucleotides outside the gene matches: 8. The CDR3 region is CASSLRGTGPYEQYF. CDR3 DNA: TGTGCCAGTAGCCTCCGCGGGACAGGGCCCTACGAGCAGTACTTC. Supplemented by reference TRBV19 and TRBJ2-7, the full variable domain reads DGGITQSPKYLFRKEGQNVTLSCEQNLNHDAMYWYRQDPGQGLRLIYYSQIVNDFQKGDIAEGYSVSREKKESFPLTVTSAQKNPTAFYLCASSLRGTGPYEQYFGPGTRLTVT.

DNA for the CDR3: TGTGCCTGGAGTGTGACAGGCTGGAACACTGAAGCTTTCTTT. The encoded protein is CAWSVTGWNTEAFF. The rearrangement joins TRBV30 to TRBJ1-1; weak D call: TRBD1 (6 bases). V lost 0 bases to trimming and J lost 1 base, with 9 bases between them. This CDR3 contains 14 residues. Germline CDR1 reads GTSNPN; CDR2 reads SVGIG (reference sequence).

This clonotype was counted many times. The V call is TRBV2, the J call TRBJ2-7, with a weak D call TRBD1 (5 bases). The CDR3 runs to 13 residues. Germline CDR1 SNHLY, CDR2 FYNNEI. Trimming removed 6 bases from V and 7 bases from J, with 16 bases in between. CDR3 nucleotides: TGTGCCAGCAGAGCCGGCCCGGCAGGGGAGCAGTACTTC. Encoded protein: CASRAGPAGEQYF.

The chain links TRBV20-1 to TRBJ1-2, with unresolved D. Looked up from germline, CDR1 is DFQATT and CDR2 is SNEGSKA (reference sequence). Trimming took off 0 bases at V and 4 bases at J, with 9 bases between the two ends. This CDR3 spans 13 amino acids. DNA of the CDR3: TGCAGTGCTAGAGATTACCGGGGCTATGGCTACACCTTC. It specifies CSARDYRGYGYTF.

This clonotype was recorded a few times. V is TRBV9 and J is TRBJ1-4, with 11 bases identical to TRBD1. Germline values: CDR1 SGDLS, CDR2 YYNGEE. J was trimmed by 8 bases and V by 4 bases; bases with no gene match: 10. The CDR3 is 16 amino acids. The DNA for the CDR3 is TGTGCCAGCAGCCCTATTCTTGGACAGGGGGCGGAAAAACTGTTTTTT. Protein sequence: CASSPILGQGAEKLFF.

The chain employs TRBV11-2 and TRBJ1-5; 8 bases line up with TRBD1. Trimming took 5 bases from V and 6 from J; bases not matched to a gene: 9. CDR3 length: 15 residues. In germline, CDR1 is SGHAT, CDR2 FQNNGV. The chain's CDR3 is CASSTSTGAGQPQHF. The CDR3 bases are TGTGCCAGCAGCACCTCGACAGGGGCCGGTCAGCCCCAGCATTTT. Filled out from reference TRBV11-2 and TRBJ1-5, the complete variable domain reads EAGVAQSPRYKIIEKRQSVAFWCNPISGHATLYWYQQILGQGPKLLIQFQNNGVVDDSQLPKDRFSAERLKGVDSTLKIQPAKLEDSAVYLCASSTSTGAGQPQHFGDGTRLSIL.

This chain joins TRBV29-1 and TRBJ2-5; 9 nucleotides line up with TRBD1. CDR3 length equals 11 residues. Germline CDR1 is SQVTM and CDR2 is ANQGSEA. J lost 5 bases, V lost 8 bases, and 3 bases had no gene match. CDR3 in amino acids: CSRGQGETQYF. Written as DNA, the CDR3 is TGCAGCAGAGGACAGGGGGAGACCCAGTACTTC.

This clonotype was found many times. This chain joins TRBV7-9 and TRBJ2-5; 9 bases are a match to TRBD2. This CDR3 comprises 14 residues. Germline V gene data show CDR1 as SEHNR and CDR2 as FQNEAQ (reference sequence). The V gene end was trimmed by 6 bases and the J gene end by 5 bases; junction bases not matched to a gene: 7. The CDR3 DNA reads TGTGCCAGCAGGATAGCGGGAGAGGGTGAGACCCAGTACTTC. Translated, it gives CASRIAGEGETQYF.

This chain connects TRBV11-1 to TRBJ1-2; D ambiguous. This CDR3 has 15 amino acids. Germline assignment: CDR1 SGHAT and CDR2 FQDESV (reference sequence). Trimming removed 5 bases from V and 0 bases from J, with 13 bases in between. The CDR3 is CASSLAGLANYGYTF. In DNA form, the CDR3 reads TGTGCCAGCAGCCTTGCCGGCTTAGCTAACTATGGCTACACCTTC.

This clonotype turned up a few times. The rearrangement joins TRBV5-1 to TRBJ1-2; a possible D gene is TRBD1 (6 bases). The CDR3 spans 14 residues. The V gene lost 2 bases and the J gene lost 4 bases, with 12 bases spanning the gap. Germline CDR1 and CDR2: SGHRS and YFSETQ. This CDR3 is CASSFSGGSYGYTF. The CDR3 DNA reads TGCGCCAGCAGCTTCTCGGGGGGCTCCTATGGCTACACCTTC.

The V call is TRBV5-1, the J call TRBJ1-1; no clear D. V lost 2 bases and J 7 bases, leaving 12 bases between the germline ends. This CDR3 has 13 amino acids. Per the germline V gene, CDR1 is SGHRS and CDR2 is YFSETQ. The CDR3 sequence: CASSLDGVGEAFF. The CDR3 DNA is TGCGCCAGCAGCTTAGACGGGGTCGGTGAAGCTTTCTTT.

Details on this clonotype: Since a much larger clone is just one base distant, this may be a read error. This chain links TRBV19 with TRBJ1-1; the match to TRBD1 covers 8 bases. The CDR3 is 15 amino acids. V was pared by 7 bases and J by 4 bases, with 11 bases of the junction left unmatched. CDR1 and CDR2 (germline): LNHDA, SQIVND (reference sequence). The CDR3 region is CASIGTGGRGTEAFF. CDR3 sequence (DNA): TGTGCCAGTATCGGTACAGGGGGACGGGGCACTGAAGCTTTCTTT.

This clonotype has only a few counts. The rearrangement links TRBV24-1 to TRBJ2-3; 10 bases align to TRBD2. V was pared by 3 bases and J by 8 bases, with 7 bases of the junction left unmatched. The CDR3 loop spans 15 amino acids. From germline, CDR1 is KGHDR and CDR2 SFDVKD. CDR3 sequence (DNA): TGTGCCACCAGTGATCCTAGCGGGAGCAGTAGTACGCAGTATTTT. This sequence encodes CATSDPSGSSSTQYF.

As to this clonotype: An end of the junction does not agree with germline; a read error may underlie this. The chain links TRBV20-1 to TRBJ1-1; no firm D call. The germline CDR1 and CDR2 sequences are DFQATT and SNEGSKA (reference sequence). The CDR3 has 13 amino acids. CDR3 loop: CGATGRMNTEAFF. The CDR3 nucleotides read TGCGGTGCCACCGGACGGATGAACACTGAAGCTTTCTTT.

This chain connects TRBV10-1 to TRBJ2-3, with unresolved D. Trimming shortened V by 8 bases and J by 0 bases, and 9 bases separated the two germline ends. Germline CDR1 WNHNN, CDR2 SYGVQD (reference sequence). This CDR3 is 13 amino acids long. CDR3 residues: CASSRTSTDTQYF. CDR3 nucleotide sequence: TGCGCCAGCTCCCGGACCAGCACAGATACGCAGTATTTT.

This rearrangement joins TRBV28 to TRBJ1-1; D ambiguous. V lost 7 bases and J 6 bases, leaving 15 bases between the germline ends. There are 13 residues in the CDR3. Germline V gene data show CDR1 as MDHEN and CDR2 as SYDVKM. The CDR3 DNA reads TGTGCCAGCAAAGGATTTGATGGCGCTGAAGCTTTCTTT. It encodes CASKGFDGAEAFF.

This sequence joins TRBV24-1 and TRBJ1-5, with 12 nucleotides matching TRBD1. J lost 4 bases, V lost 5 bases, and 11 bases had no gene match. The CDR3 covers 18 residues. CDR1 KGHDR and CDR2 SFDVKD come from the germline V gene. In DNA, the CDR3 is TGTGCCACCAGTGGCTCCGGGACAGGGGGCATTCGGAATCAGCCCCAGCATTTT. Residues: CATSGSGTGGIRNQPQHF.

This clonotype was recorded many times. V is TRBV6-5 and J is TRBJ1-5; TRBD1 is a possible D gene (6 bases). V lost 4 bases and J lost 7, with 14 bases in between. This CDR3 has 14 amino acids. Germline V gene data show CDR1 as MNHEY and CDR2 as SVGAGI. In nucleotides, the CDR3 is TGTGCCAGCAGTTCGGAAAGGACAGAACAGCCCCAGCATTTT. It is translated as CASSSERTEQPQHF.